This T cell receptor beta chain was sequenced for a study of blood T cell repertoires in COVID-19. Background on the study: Sites in the United States, Italy and Spain provided acute and convalescent COVID-19 samples. T cells, B-cell-depleted T cells, or PBMCs supplied cDNA or gDNA.

Methods used by the authors: Amplification of reference gene primers provided the estimated nucleated cell counts. Here immunoSEQ multiplex PCR was the method, and the copy in TCRdb shows in-frame clones only, minus some. For V, J and clone size, that table is used; D and trimming come from the DNA. Of about 28,000 clones detected, around 87% appear once; the ten largest clones hold 4.5% to 7.5%. CDR1 SGHNT and CDR2 YYREEE come from the germline V gene (reference sequence). The CDR3 loop spans 14 amino acids. Losses at the gene ends were 5 bases for V and 4 bases for J; bases not matched to a gene: 6.

The J gene is TRBJ1-2, the V gene TRBV5-4; TRBD1 matches 9 bases. The sequenced material came from peripheral blood. The receptor comes from a human donor in a cohort sampled during active COVID-19. CDR3 in amino acids: CASSTTGGGYGYTF. As DNA, the CDR3 is TGTGCCAGCAGTACGACAGGGGGTGGCTATGGCTACACCTTC.